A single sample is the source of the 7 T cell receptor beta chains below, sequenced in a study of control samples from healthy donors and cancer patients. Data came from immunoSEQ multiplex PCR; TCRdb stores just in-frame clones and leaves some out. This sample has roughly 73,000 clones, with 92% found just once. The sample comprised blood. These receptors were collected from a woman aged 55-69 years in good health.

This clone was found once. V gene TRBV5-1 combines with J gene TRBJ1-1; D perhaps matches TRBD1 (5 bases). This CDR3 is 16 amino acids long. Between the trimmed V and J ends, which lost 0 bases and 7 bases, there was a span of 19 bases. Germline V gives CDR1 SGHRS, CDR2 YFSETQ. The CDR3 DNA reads TGCGCCAGCAGCTTGGGCGCGGGGGAATTAGGAGGTGAAGCTTTCTTT. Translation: CASSLGAGELGGEAFF.

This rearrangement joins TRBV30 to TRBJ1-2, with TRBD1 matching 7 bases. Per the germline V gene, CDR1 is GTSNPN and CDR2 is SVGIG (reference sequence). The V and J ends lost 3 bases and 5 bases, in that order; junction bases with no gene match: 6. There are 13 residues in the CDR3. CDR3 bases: TGTGCCTGGAGCGGAGGGGGCGGATATGGCTACACCTTC. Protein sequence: CAWSGGGGYGYTF.

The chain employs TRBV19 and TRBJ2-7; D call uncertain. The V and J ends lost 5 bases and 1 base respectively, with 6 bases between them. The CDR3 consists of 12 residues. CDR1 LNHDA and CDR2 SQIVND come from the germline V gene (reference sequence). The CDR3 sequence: CASSGQSYEQYF. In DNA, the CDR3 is TGTGCCAGTAGTGGCCAGTCCTACGAGCAGTACTTC.

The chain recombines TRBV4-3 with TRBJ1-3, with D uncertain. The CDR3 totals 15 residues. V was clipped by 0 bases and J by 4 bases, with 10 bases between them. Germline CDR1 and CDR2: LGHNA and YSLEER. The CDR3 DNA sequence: TGCGCCAGCAGCCAAGATTGGTCAGTCGGAAACACCATATATTTT. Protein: CASSQDWSVGNTIYF.

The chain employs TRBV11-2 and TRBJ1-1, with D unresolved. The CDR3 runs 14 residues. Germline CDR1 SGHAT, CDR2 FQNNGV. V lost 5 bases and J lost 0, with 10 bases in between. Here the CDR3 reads CASSPQPVNTEAFF. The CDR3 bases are TGTGCCAGCAGCCCCCAACCTGTGAACACTGAAGCTTTCTTT. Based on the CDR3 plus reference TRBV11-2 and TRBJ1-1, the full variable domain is EAGVAQSPRYKIIEKRQSVAFWCNPISGHATLYWYQQILGQGPKLLIQFQNNGVVDDSQLPKDRFSAERLKGVDSTLKIQPAKLEDSAVYLCASSPQPVNTEAFFGQGTRLTVV.

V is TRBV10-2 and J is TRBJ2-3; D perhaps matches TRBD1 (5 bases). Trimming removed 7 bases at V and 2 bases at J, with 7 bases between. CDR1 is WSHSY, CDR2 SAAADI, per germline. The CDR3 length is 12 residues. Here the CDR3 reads CASKDNTDTQYF. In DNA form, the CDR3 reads TGCGCCAGCAAGGACAACACAGATACGCAGTATTTT.

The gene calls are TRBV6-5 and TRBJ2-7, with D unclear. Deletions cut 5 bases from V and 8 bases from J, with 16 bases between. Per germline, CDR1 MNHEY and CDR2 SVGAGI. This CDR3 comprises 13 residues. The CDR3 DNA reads TGTGCCAGCAGTATGGAATCTGAGCTTCAGCAGTACTTC. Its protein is CASSMESELQQYF.